The T cell receptor (beta chain) under discussion was sequenced for a study of blood T cell repertoires in COVID-19. From germline, CDR1 is SEHNR and CDR2 FQNEAQ (reference sequence). V was pared by 2 bases and J by 10 bases, with 10 bases between. The CDR3 contains 12 residues. Data came from immunoSEQ multiplex PCR; TCRdb stores just in-frame clones and leaves some out. The sample includes a few hundred thousand clones, less than 90% of them seen just once. Sequenced input: peripheral blood. The clonotype comes from a man aged 55-75 years who had recovered from COVID-19. The V and J genes are TRBV7-9 and TRBJ2-3; D is unclear. The CDR3 region has the DNA TGTGCCAGCAGCTTACCGCTAGAGGCGCAGTATTTT. Translating gives CASSLPLEAQYF.